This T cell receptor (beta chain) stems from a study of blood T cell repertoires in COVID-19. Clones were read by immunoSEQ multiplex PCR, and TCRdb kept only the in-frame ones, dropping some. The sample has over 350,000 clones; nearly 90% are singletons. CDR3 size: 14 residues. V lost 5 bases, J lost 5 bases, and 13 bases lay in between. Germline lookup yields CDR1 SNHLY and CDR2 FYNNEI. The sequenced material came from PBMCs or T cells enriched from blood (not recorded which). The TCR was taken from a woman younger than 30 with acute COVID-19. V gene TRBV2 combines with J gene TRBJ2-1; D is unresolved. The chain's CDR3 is CASSLEIMHNEQFF. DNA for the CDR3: TGTGCCAGCAGTTTAGAAATTATGCACAATGAGCAGTTCTTC.